This T cell receptor beta chain was found in a study of T cells in Graves' hyperthyroidism and ophthalmopathy (dated by TCRdb to the late 2010s). Looking at the study overall: Peripheral blood was sampled at the time of initial diagnosis, prior to any treatment. Following sampling, methimazole starting at 30 mg daily was given to hyperthyroidism patients, and high-dose intravenous methylprednisolone was given to ophthalmopathy patients. An independent validation cohort of 18 to 20 hyperthyroidism patients and approximately 17 patients who later progressed to ophthalmopathy tested prospective prediction of ophthalmopathy. TCR Vbeta CDR3 sequencing of 120 to 150 peripheral blood samples (over 40 ophthalmopathy, about 80 hyperthyroidism and roughly 17 progressor patients) is reported in the paper. For training and testing, the 95 to 100 patients in the discovery cohort were randomly divided in a 7:3 ratio. Thyroid tissue and blood T-cell repertoires from roughly 6 Graves' hyperthyroidism patients were also compared in the study. A discovery cohort of roughly 100 patients, 43 with Graves' ophthalmopathy and 57 with stable Graves' hyperthyroidism, was used to find distinguishing TCR V-J signatures.

This clonotype showed up many times. Its antigen remains unidentified. There are no base qualities to consult, and no much larger clone falls within one base. Between the V and J ends, shortened by 6 bases and 1 base respectively, the junction contains 19 bases. The germline V gene gives CDR1 as MDHEN and CDR2 as SYDVKM. The CDR3, cysteine through phenylalanine, is 16 amino acids long. The entry retains the CDR3 DNA only, 48 bases that are in frame from base 1. TCR beta CDR3 regions were amplified from RNA transcripts. A first-round RT-PCR of the TCR CDR3 used the HTBI primer set with the Qiagen OneStep RT-PCR kit. The libraries were constructed in a second round of multiplex PCR and then size-selected and purified. The libraries were sequenced on an Illumina HiSeq2000 using paired-end 100 bp reads. The authors' analysis ran thus. SOAPnuke was used to process the raw data, throwing out any read that contained adapters or uncalled bases, had a mean Phred below 15, or lacked an exact constant-primer or identifier match. High-quality paired reads were merged with COPE v1.2.5, and unique nucleotide sequences were defined as clonotypes. Clonotypes were aligned to IMGT TRBV, TRBD and TRBJ reference segments using MiTCR v1.1. The analysis was restricted to V-J combinations with a frequency above 0.0001, which together covered 99% to 99.2% of the repertoires. The TCS score was defined as the ratio of F50 (clonal expansion) to E x V (chaos), calculated using BLOSUM62-based TCRdist between CDR3 peptides within each V-J. Welch's t-statistics and random forest reduced several hundred V-J features to fewer than 15, which were used in a naive Bayes classifier (R e1071). TCRdb reworked the public reads: Q25 trimming with fastp, MiXCR clone assembly, productive beta chains retained. Rows with one shared CDR3 protein collapse into an entry with the most common genes and DNA. The V and J calls and clone size are TCRdb's, not the authors'. Within this sample are about 270,000 distinct CDR3 sequences, with roughly 15% of them counted one time only. The ten largest clones take up about 30% of the sample.

What the authors observed across the whole study: In validation, the model predicted progression to ophthalmopathy with roughly 70% sensitivity and 72% to 85% specificity, a median of 6.5 months before onset. Most expanded thyroid clonotypes (frequency above 0.001) were also detected in blood, a finding suggesting that blood repertoires may reflect thyroid immune responses. No statistical method was used to fix the sample size in advance, and group allocation was not hidden from the investigators. A 13 V-J signature model separated ophthalmopathy from stable hyperthyroidism, with approximately 87% sensitivity and about 81% specificity in cross-validation and 80%/75% in testing.

Hyperthyroidism patients were newly diagnosed, with disease duration under 2 months, and aged 18 to 65 years. Patients with uncontrolled infections, other autoimmune diseases, pregnancy or lactation were excluded. Diagnoses relied on clinical symptoms, serum thyroxine and TRAb, thyroid ultrasound and orbital computed tomography. Blood from progressor patients was drawn when they were first diagnosed with hyperthyroidism, before any ophthalmopathy symptoms appeared. PBMCs were separated from roughly 10 ml of fresh peripheral blood using Ficoll-Paque density gradient centrifugation. Progressor patients were initially diagnosed with Graves' hyperthyroidism and developed ophthalmopathy during follow-up. Total RNA was extracted using Trizol reagent, and RNA quality was assessed on an Agilent 2100 Bioanalyzer.

The receptor's source is a woman aged 50 to 60 with Graves' hyperthyroidism that later progressed to Graves' ophthalmopathy. The rearranged chain carries TRBV28 and TRBJ2-7, with a weak D call of TRBD2 (6 bases match). The material sequenced was blood. Read as DNA, the sequence is TGTGCCAGCAGCGTTGGGAGGTCTAGTCGGTCCTACGAGCAGTACTTC. It specifies CASSVGRSSRSYEQYF.